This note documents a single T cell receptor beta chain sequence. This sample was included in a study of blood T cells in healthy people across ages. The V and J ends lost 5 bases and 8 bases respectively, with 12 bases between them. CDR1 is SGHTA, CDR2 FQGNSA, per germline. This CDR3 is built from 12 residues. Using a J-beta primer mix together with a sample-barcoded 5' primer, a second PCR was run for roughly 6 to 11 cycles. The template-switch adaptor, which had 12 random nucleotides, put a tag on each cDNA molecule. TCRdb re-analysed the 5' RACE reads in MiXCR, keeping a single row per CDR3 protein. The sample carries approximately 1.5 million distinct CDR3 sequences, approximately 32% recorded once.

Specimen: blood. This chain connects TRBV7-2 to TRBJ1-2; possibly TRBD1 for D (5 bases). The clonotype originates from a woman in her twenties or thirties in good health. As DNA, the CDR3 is TGTGCCAGCAGCCAACATGGGGGGGGCTACACCTTC. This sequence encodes CASSQHGGGYTF.